This T cell receptor beta chain was recorded in a study of blood T cell repertoires in COVID-19. Background on the study: Sites across the United States, Italy and Spain contributed samples from acute and convalescent COVID-19. PBMCs, B-cell-depleted T cells, or T cells provided the cDNA or gDNA that made up the material.

Germline-derived CDR1 and CDR2 are SGHRS and YFSETQ. CDR3 length: 15 residues. The junction had 7 bases not matched to a gene; V was cut back by 4 bases and J by 5 bases. Methods used by the authors: How many nucleated cells were present was estimated from reference gene primer amplification. Generated by immunoSEQ multiplex PCR, the TCRdb table keeps only in-frame clones and is missing some. V and J calls and clone size are those listed in that table; D and trimming were worked out from the DNA. The sample yields more than 65,000 clones, roughly 80% seen once. V and J are TRBV5-1 and TRBJ1-4, with 8 bases fitting TRBD1. The source is a woman aged 80 or over with acute or convalescent COVID-19. Sequenced: peripheral blood. CDR3 nucleotides: TGCGCCAGCAGCGGTGACAGGGGCTCAAATGAAAAACTGTTTTTT. It translates to CASSGDRGSNEKLFF. The full variable domain, completed using reference TRBV5-1 and TRBJ1-4, is KAGVTQTPRYLIKTRGQQVTLSCSPISGHRSVSWYQQTPGQGLQFLFEYFSETQRNKGNFPGRFSGRQFSNSRSEMNVSTLELGDSALYLCASSGDRGSNEKLFFGSGTQLSVL.